Below, 20 T cell receptor beta chains from the same sample are listed, as sequenced in a study of blood T cells in healthy people across ages. For the second PCR, which ran for about 7 to 12 cycles, a sample-barcoded 5' primer and a J-beta primer mix were used. MiXCR, run by TCRdb on the 5' RACE reads, gives a single entry per CDR3 protein. The repertoire holds approximately 1.5 million distinct CDR3 sequences, with under 55% as singletons. The sample taken for sequencing was blood. Receptor source: a woman aged 18-29 years in good health.

V is TRBV7-9 and J is TRBJ1-4, with a possible D match to TRBD1 (6 bases). The CDR3 runs to 18 residues. Germline values: CDR1 SEHNR, CDR2 FQNEAQ (reference sequence). Between the trimmed V and J ends, which lost 4 bases and 0 bases, there was a span of 18 bases. The DNA for the CDR3 is TGTGCCAGCAGCTCACACACAGGGCAGGTCGCAACTAATGAAAAACTGTTTTTT. Amino acids: CASSSHTGQVATNEKLFF. Based on the CDR3 plus reference TRBV7-9 and TRBJ1-4, the full variable domain is DTGVSQNPRHKITKRGQNVTFRCDPISEHNRLYWYRQTLGQGPEFLTYFQNEAQLEKSRLLSDRFSAERPKGSFSTLEIQRTEQGDSAMYLCASSSHTGQVATNEKLFFGSGTQLSVL.

V usage is TRBV6-2 or TRBV6-3 and J usage is TRBJ1-1; D is unresolved. Germline V lookup: CDR1 MNHEY, CDR2 SVGEGT. Trimming shortened V by 4 bases and J by 4 bases, and 16 bases separated the two germline ends. The CDR3 is 15 amino acids. In DNA form, the CDR3 reads TGTGCCAGCAGTTGGCCCAGAAGACGGGGCACTGAAGCTTTCTTT. It is translated as CASSWPRRRGTEAFF.

The gene calls are TRBV2 and TRBJ1-6; 7 bases are shared with TRBD1. Germline assignment: CDR1 SNHLY and CDR2 FYNNEI. V gave up 4 bases and J gave up 0 bases; unmatched junction bases: 6. The CDR3 length is 17 residues. The CDR3 DNA reads as TGTGCCAGCAGTGCCAGACAGGGATTCTCCTATAATTCACCCCTCCACTTT. It is translated as CASSARQGFSYNSPLHF.

The chain carries TRBV28 and TRBJ1-4, with D possibly TRBD1 on 5 matching bases. The germline V gene has CDR1 MDHEN and CDR2 SYDVKM. CDR3 size: 13 residues. V was clipped by 6 bases and J by 8 bases, with 13 bases between them. CDR3 sequence: CASSRRVGEKLFF. The CDR3, as DNA: TGTGCCAGCAGCCGCAGGGTAGGGGAAAAACTGTTTTTT.

This clonotype has a handful of counts. The V and J genes are TRBV11-2 and TRBJ2-7, with TRBD2 matching 12 bases. This CDR3 region has 18 residues. The J segment lost 4 bases and the V segment lost 5 bases, leaving 15 bases of the junction unmatched. The germline V gene has CDR1 SGHAT and CDR2 FQNNGV. The chain's CDR3 is CASSAKGGRLAGVYEQYF. CDR3 coding DNA: TGTGCCAGCAGCGCTAAGGGGGGGAGACTAGCGGGAGTGTACGAGCAGTACTTC.

This clonotype occurred a few times. The rearrangement joins TRBV12-3 or TRBV12-4 to TRBJ1-1; TRBD1 might be the D (6 bases). This CDR3 is built from 15 residues. V lost 3 bases to trimming and J lost 0 bases, with 11 bases between them. The CDR3 reads CASSFLQGMNTEAFF. CDR3 sequence (DNA): TGTGCCAGCAGTTTCCTACAGGGTATGAACACTGAAGCTTTCTTT.

Only one count was recorded for this clonotype. The rearrangement joins TRBV7-2 to TRBJ1-5, with D tentatively TRBD1 (5 bases). The CDR3 spans 16 residues. Trimming stripped 1 base from V and 6 bases from J, with 16 bases between. In germline, CDR1 is SGHTA, CDR2 FQGNSA. CDR3 sequence reads: CASSLGGDPRVQPQHF. In DNA form, the CDR3 reads TGTGCCAGCAGCTTAGGGGGAGACCCCAGGGTTCAGCCCCAGCATTTT.

The rearrangement uses TRBV20-1 and TRBJ2-4, with D possibly being TRBD1 (5 bases). This CDR3 region has 13 residues. Trimming left V 3 bases short and J 6 bases short, with 12 bases between. Germline assignment: CDR1 DFQATT and CDR2 SNEGSKA (reference sequence). The DNA for the CDR3 is TGCAGTGCTAGCTTACAGGTTGGAAACATTCAGTACTTC. This encodes CSASLQVGNIQYF.

The chain recombines TRBV28 with TRBJ2-7; TRBD1 or TRBD2 may be the D gene (5 bases each). This CDR3 contains 14 residues. Trimming took off 8 bases at V and 1 base at J, with 15 bases between the two ends. Per germline, CDR1 MDHEN and CDR2 SYDVKM. This chain's CDR3 is CASGGDGASYEQYF. The CDR3, as DNA: TGTGCCAGCGGGGGAGACGGAGCGTCCTACGAGCAGTACTTC.

Note on this clonotype: A read error may be the cause here, since a much bigger clone is one base away. The chain joins TRBV5-1 to TRBJ2-1; a possible D gene is TRBD2 (6 bases). CDR1 and CDR2 (germline): SGHRS, YFSETQ. The CDR3 length is 16 residues. V gave up 0 bases and J gave up 9 bases, with 19 bases separating them. CDR3 sequence: CASSLVASVSGGEQFF. CDR3 nucleotide sequence: TGCGCCAGCAGCTTGGTCGCTAGCGTTTCTGGTGGTGAGCAGTTCTTC.

This chain joins TRBV3-1 and TRBJ2-7, with unresolved D. Germline assignment: CDR1 LGHDT and CDR2 YNNKEL (reference sequence). The CDR3 is made up of 16 amino acids. V lost 0 bases, J lost 3 bases, and 15 bases lay in between. The DNA for the CDR3 is TGTGCCAGCAGCCAAGATTGGCAGGTGGCCTACTACGAGCAGTACTTC. Protein sequence: CASSQDWQVAYYEQYF.

The CDR3 spells CASSPTSGRANTDTQYF. In DNA, the CDR3 is TGTGCCAGCAGTCCTACTAGCGGGAGGGCCAACACAGATACGCAGTATTTT. The chain links TRBV12-3 or TRBV12-4 to TRBJ2-3, with 13 bases aligning to TRBD2. V shed 5 bases, J shed 2 bases, and the junction held 7 bases outside the gene matches. This CDR3 region has 17 residues.

The chain carries TRBV4-3 and TRBJ2-7, with 9 bases aligning to TRBD2. This CDR3 region has 16 residues. Trimming at V came to 0 bases and at J to 4 bases, leaving 7 bases not matched to a gene. Germline CDR1 and CDR2: LGHNA and YSLEER. The chain's CDR3 is CASSQDLAGAGYEQYF. The CDR3 nucleotides read TGCGCCAGCAGCCAAGACTTAGCGGGAGCTGGATACGAGCAGTACTTC.

In this sample, this clonotype turned up a few times. The chain uses TRBV7-9 and TRBJ1-5; 8 nucleotides align to TRBD1. This CDR3 has 14 amino acids. CDR1 and CDR2 from the germline V gene are SEHNR and FQNEAQ (reference sequence). Losses at the gene ends were 6 bases for V and 3 bases for J; bases not matched to a gene: 4. CDR3 sequence (DNA): TGTGCCAGCAGGAAGACAGGGGCCAATCAGCCCCAGCATTTT. Translated, it gives CASRKTGANQPQHF.

The gene calls are TRBV7-2 and TRBJ2-7; D is unresolved. Germline CDR1 reads SGHTA; CDR2 reads FQGNSA. The CDR3 sequence is 13 residues long. With 4 bases removed from V and 7 bases from J, the gap between germline ends came to 14 bases. CDR3 nucleotides: TGTGCCAGCAGCTCCTCACCTACAAATGAGCAGTACTTC. Translation: CASSSSPTNEQYF.

The chain uses TRBV6-6 and TRBJ1-5; possible D gene TRBD1, 5 bases. Trimming shortened V by 2 bases and J by 2 bases, and 13 bases separated the two germline ends. Germline V lookup: CDR1 MNHNY, CDR2 SVGAGI (reference sequence). The CDR3 loop spans 16 amino acids. CDR3 in amino acids: CASSYKRDGGNQPQHF. The CDR3 nucleotides read TGTGCCAGCAGTTACAAAAGGGACGGGGGCAATCAGCCCCAGCATTTT.

The J gene is TRBJ2-7, the V gene TRBV2; tentative D call: TRBD1 (6 bases). Trimming removed 8 bases at V and 3 bases at J, with 14 bases between. CDR1 SNHLY and CDR2 FYNNEI come from the germline V gene. This CDR3 has 13 residues. DNA for the CDR3: TGTGCCAGCGCACCGGGACACAGCTACGAGCAGTACTTC. Translated: CASAPGHSYEQYF.

This chain links TRBV6-1 with TRBJ2-3; D is unclear. Germline V lookup: CDR1 MNHNS, CDR2 SASEGT. The CDR3 loop spans 16 amino acids. V was cut by 10 bases and J by 3 bases, with 23 bases left in between. The CDR3 reads CANNLIAGRGTDTQYF. CDR3 coding DNA: TGTGCCAACAACCTCATCGCCGGACGAGGAACAGATACGCAGTATTTT.

This clonotype has more than one count but fewer than ten. This chain uses TRBV20-1 with TRBJ2-7; D is ambiguous. CDR1 and CDR2 (germline): DFQATT, SNEGSKA (reference sequence). The CDR3 is made up of 13 amino acids. V lost 2 bases to trimming and J lost 3 bases, with 11 bases between them. The CDR3 bases are TGCAGTGCTAGAAGGGCACACCACTACGAGCAGTACTTC. Protein: CSARRAHHYEQYF.

The gene calls are TRBV4-1 and TRBJ2-7; D call uncertain. From germline, CDR1 is MGHRA and CDR2 YSYEKL. The CDR3 consists of 15 residues. V shed 4 bases and J shed 3 bases, with 16 bases lying between them. CDR3 bases: TGCGCCAGCAGCCTTCGGATCCAGGTTAACTACGAGCAGTACTTC. It codes for CASSLRIQVNYEQYF.